This T cell receptor beta chain was sequenced for a study of metastatic and nonmetastatic thyroid tumors (dated by TCRdb to the early 2020s). With regard to the full study: The researchers compared repertoires between peripheral blood samples and tumor or nodule tissue samples from patients with malignant or benign thyroid disease. On the study overall, not on this receptor specifically: In both blood and tumor samples, malignant tumors were reported to have significantly higher TCR beta diversity than benign nodules.

The library was prepared using PCR. TCRdb records Illumina HiSeq 4000 as the sequencer. High-throughput sequencing was used to profile the TCR beta-chain CDR3 region of each patient. Regarding the original processing steps: CDR3 differences across clinicopathological groups were used to build a classifier for discriminating distant-metastatic papillary thyroid cancer patients. The Shannon index was used to assess repertoire diversity, and the Morisita-Horn index was used to assess tumor-blood repertoire similarity. Through fastp at Q25 and MiXCR, TCRdb rebuilt clones from the public reads, retaining in-frame beta chains. In this record, the V and J calls reflect TCRdb's handling and not the investigators' own analysis. The sample profile shows roughly 34,000 clones; around 33% of them were found once. The ten largest clonotypes hold roughly 15% of the sample. For CDR1 and CDR2, the germline V gene lists MDHEN and SYDVKM. Compared with germline, V lacks 6 bases and J lacks 3 bases; bases without a gene match: 9. Its CDR3 holds 15 amino acids, cysteine through phenylalanine. Here the CDR3 DNA is all that survives: 45 bases in frame from base 1.

This clone was seen a handful of times. The antigen it binds to is not known. No base-level quality is on record; no much larger clone is a single base apart. No patient had received any treatment before thyroid surgery. Using T-cell receptor beta sequencing, the study looked back at clinical samples from patients collected from about 2011 to 2018. Rearrangement joined TRBV28 to TRBJ2-7, and TRBD2 aligns with 9 junction nucleotides. The source is a female donor with papillary thyroid cancer or a benign thyroid nodule (not recorded which). Some clones in this sample may be carry-over from other donors' samples. Sequencing was carried out using tumor tissue. In nucleotides, the sequence is TGTGCCAGCAGCCCCCTTGGCGGGAGGGGCTACGAGCAGTACTTC. It encodes CASSPLGGRGYEQYF. When the CDR3 is completed using the reference TRBV28 and TRBJ2-7 genes on either side, the full variable domain is DVKVTQSSRYLVKRTGEKVFLECVQDMDHENMFWYRQDPGLGLRLIYFSYDVKMKEKGDIPEGYSVSREKKERFSLILESASTNQTSMYLCASSPLGGRGYEQYFGPGTRLTVT.